This T cell receptor (beta chain) was sequenced in a study of CD8 T cells in ankylosing spondylitis. TCRdb called the 5' RACE reads again in MiXCR, with one record for every CDR3 protein. The table lists some 220,000 distinct CDR3 sequences, 5.5% to 7.5% of them singletons. V gave up 5 bases and J gave up 2 bases, with 22 bases separating them. The germline gives CDR1 MNHNS, CDR2 SASEGT. The CDR3 extends over 17 amino acids. Whole-study findings and limits: There was a TCR beta motif, made of several highly homologous variants, that appeared characteristic of ankylosing spondylitis blood. Earlier literature documents some of the motif variants in reactive arthritis synovial fluid and blood.

Details on this clonotype: Antigen specificity is unknown.

V usage is TRBV6-1 and J usage is TRBJ2-7; either TRBD1 or TRBD2 may supply D (6 bases each). The TCR was taken from a male donor with ankylosing spondylitis. Sequenced input: blood, either unsorted or a sorted T cell fraction (not recorded which). The CDR3 loop reads CASSPQPRGGRPYEQYF. The CDR3 DNA reads TGTGCCAGCAGTCCTCAGCCCCGAGGGGGGAGACCCTACGAGCAGTACTTC.